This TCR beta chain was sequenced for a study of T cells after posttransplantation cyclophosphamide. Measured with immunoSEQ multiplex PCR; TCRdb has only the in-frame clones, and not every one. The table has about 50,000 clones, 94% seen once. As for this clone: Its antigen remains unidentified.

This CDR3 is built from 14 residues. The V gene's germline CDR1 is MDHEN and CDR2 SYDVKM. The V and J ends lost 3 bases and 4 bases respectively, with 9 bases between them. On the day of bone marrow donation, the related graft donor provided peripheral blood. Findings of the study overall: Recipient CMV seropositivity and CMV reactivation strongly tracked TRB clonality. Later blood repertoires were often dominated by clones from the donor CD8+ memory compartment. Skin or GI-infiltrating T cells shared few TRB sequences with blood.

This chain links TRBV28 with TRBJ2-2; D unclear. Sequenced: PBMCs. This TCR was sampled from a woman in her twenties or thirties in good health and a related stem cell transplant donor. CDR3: CASSFSLLTGELFF. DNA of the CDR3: TGTGCCAGCAGTTTCAGTCTCCTCACCGGGGAGCTGTTTTTT.